What follows are 31 T cell receptor beta chains derived from one specimen sequenced in a study of beta chain features in type 1 diabetes. Of the isolated RNA, all was reverse transcribed, and so the sequenced material was expressed TCRB transcripts. Sequencing was performed with immunoSEQ multiplex PCR; in TCRdb, only in-frame clones are kept and a portion is missing. In the table there are under 450,000 clones, around 14% of which are singletons. Input material: naive CD4+ T cells from blood. Receptor source: a man younger than 40 in good health.

About this clone itself: At one boundary the junction diverges from the germline segment, which might be a read error. The chain recombines TRBV19 with TRBJ2-3; 16 nucleotides match TRBD2. CDR3 length: 11 residues. Germline V gene data show CDR1 as LNHDA and CDR2 as SQIVND (reference sequence). The CDR3 loop is CARGLAGGGRF. In DNA form, the CDR3 reads TGTGCCAGGGGACTAGCGGGAGGGGGGCGTTTT.

V gene TRBV6-6 combines with J gene TRBJ2-4; TRBD1 might be the D (6 bases). Germline loops: CDR1 MNHNY, CDR2 SVGAGI (reference sequence). V lost 3 bases and J lost 3, with 15 bases in between. This CDR3 is built from 16 residues. The DNA of the CDR3 is TGTGCCAGCAGTTATAACCCTAAGGGGGACAAAAACATTCAGTACTTC. Translating it yields CASSYNPKGDKNIQYF.

The rearrangement joins TRBV28 to TRBJ2-3; a possible D gene is TRBD1 (5 bases). Trimming stripped 3 bases from V and 8 bases from J, with 12 bases between. Germline V gene sequence: CDR1 MDHEN, CDR2 SYDVKM. This CDR3 has 13 amino acids. CDR3 bases: TGTGCCAGCAGTTTGGGCAGGGTGGGTACGCAGTATTTT. Its protein product is CASSLGRVGTQYF.

This clone was picked up a small number of times. The V gene is TRBV30, the J gene TRBJ2-1; TRBD2 agrees at 8 bases. This CDR3 region has 16 residues. V dropped 1 base and J dropped 6; count of bases not matched to a gene: 11. Germline assignment: CDR1 GTSNPN and CDR2 SVGIG (reference sequence). CDR3 in DNA: TGTGCCTGGAGTGCCCGTCCCGGGACTAGTACCAATGAGCAGTTCTTC. Translating it yields CAWSARPGTSTNEQFF.

The rearrangement links TRBV7-2 to TRBJ2-3; D unclear. This CDR3 has 14 residues. CDR1 SGHTA and CDR2 FQGNSA come from the germline V gene. Trimming shortened V by 5 bases and J by 4 bases, and 13 bases separated the two germline ends. Here the CDR3 reads CASSRDPQADTQYF. The CDR3 bases are TGTGCCAGCAGCCGAGATCCTCAGGCAGATACGCAGTATTTT.

Only a few counts were recorded for this clone. The rearrangement joins TRBV7-9 to TRBJ2-3; tentative D call: TRBD2 (6 bases). This CDR3 has 14 residues. Looked up from germline, CDR1 is SEHNR and CDR2 is FQNEAQ (reference sequence). Trimming pared 3 bases from V and 6 bases from J, leaving 13 bases between. CDR3 protein: CASSFKGRQDTQYF. The CDR3 region has the DNA TGTGCCAGCAGCTTTAAAGGGAGGCAGGATACGCAGTATTTT.

As for this clone: The sample contains more than one DNA sequence encoding this CDR3. The chain has TRBV20-1 and TRBJ1-1; maybe TRBD1 (6 bases). Germline CDR1 DFQATT, CDR2 SNEGSKA (reference sequence). With 5 bases removed from V and 4 bases from J, the gap between germline ends came to 8 bases. The CDR3 length is 11 residues. Written as DNA, the CDR3 is TGCAGTGCTTCCAGGGGCACTGAAGCTTTCTTT. It specifies CSASRGTEAFF.

A few counts support this clone. The rearrangement links TRBV9 to TRBJ2-1; D not certain. The CDR3 length is 15 residues. Trimming removed 4 bases from V and 5 bases from J, with 16 bases in between. CDR1 is SGDLS, CDR2 YYNGEE, per germline. The CDR3 is CASSLPSVSHNEQFF. The CDR3 coding sequence is TGTGCCAGCAGCCTGCCGAGCGTCTCGCACAATGAGCAGTTCTTC. Looking up the rest from reference TRBV9 and TRBJ2-1 gives the full variable domain: DSGVTQTPKHLITATGQRVTLRCSPRSGDLSVYWYQQSLDQGLQFLIQYYNGEERAKGNILERFSAQQFPDLHSELNLSSLELGDSALYFCASSLPSVSHNEQFFGPGTRLTVL.

The J gene is TRBJ2-7, the V gene TRBV19; D uncertain. CDR1 and CDR2 from the germline V gene are LNHDA and SQIVND (reference sequence). This CDR3 region has 12 residues. V lost 7 bases to trimming and J lost 1 base, with 8 bases between them. Written as DNA, the CDR3 is TGTGCCAGTACCGGCAGATCCTACGAGCAGTACTTC. This codes for CASTGRSYEQYF.

The chain has TRBV11-2 and TRBJ2-1, with D tentatively TRBD2 (6 bases). CDR3 size: 15 residues. V was shortened by 5 bases and J by 4 bases, with 15 bases between the two germline ends. The V gene's germline CDR1 is SGHAT and CDR2 FQNNGV. Here the CDR3 reads CASSAWRGAYNEQFF. The CDR3 region has the DNA TGTGCCAGCAGCGCGTGGCGCGGGGCGTACAATGAGCAGTTCTTC.

This clone has only a few counts. The gene calls are TRBV14 and TRBJ2-3; 11 nucleotides match TRBD2. Germline V lookup: CDR1 SGHDN, CDR2 FVKESK. This CDR3 has 16 amino acids. The trim removed 1 base at V and 4 bases at J, leaving 4 bases unmatched. As DNA, the CDR3 is TGTGCCAGCAGCCAAGGTAGCGGGAGGGCCGCAGATACGCAGTATTTT. The encoded protein is CASSQGSGRAADTQYF.

The chain uses TRBV7-2 and TRBJ2-6; D is unclear. Trimming pared 6 bases from V and 4 bases from J, leaving 7 bases between. CDR3 size: 13 residues. The germline V gene has CDR1 SGHTA and CDR2 FQGNSA. CDR3 residues: CASRPTGANVLTF. As DNA, the CDR3 is TGTGCCAGCAGGCCTACCGGGGCCAACGTCCTGACTTTC.

A few counts support this clone. A much larger clone differs by one base, so this may be a read error. Other DNA sequences in the sample encode the same CDR3. The chain is built from TRBV6-5 and TRBJ2-3; D unclear. The CDR3 is 11 residues long. CDR1 is MNHEY and CDR2 is SVGAGI in the germline V gene. Trimming took 5 bases from V and 2 from J, leaving 2 bases between them. CDR3 sequence reads: CASSNTDTQYF. The CDR3 DNA sequence: TGTGCCAGCAGTAACACAGATACGCAGTATTTT.

The V and J genes are TRBV6-5 and TRBJ1-2, with D tentatively TRBD1 (5 bases). Germline V gene lookup returns CDR1 MNHEY and CDR2 SVGAGI. V shed 6 bases and J shed 8 bases, with 19 bases lying between them. CDR3 length equals 14 residues. The CDR3 sequence: CASSRSSGTYGYTF. The CDR3 coding sequence is TGTGCCAGCAGCCGATCCTCCGGGACGTACGGCTACACCTTC.

This clone came up a few times. The rearrangement joins TRBV10-3 to TRBJ2-7; D is ambiguous. V was pared by 4 bases and J by 4 bases, with 17 bases between. Germline V gives CDR1 ENHRY, CDR2 SYGVKD. The CDR3 runs to 15 residues. CDR3 nucleotides: TGTGCCATCAGTGCGGACCTGGGCAGGTCTTACGAGCAGTACTTC. This sequence encodes CAISADLGRSYEQYF.

In regard to this clone: This sample also contains other DNA sequences that code for the same CDR3. CDR3 sequence: CSVTVNTEAFF. CDR3 coding DNA: TGCAGCGTCACGGTTAACACTGAAGCTTTCTTT. The chain links TRBV29-1 to TRBJ1-1; no clear D gene. Germline V gene data show CDR1 as SQVTM and CDR2 as ANQGSEA. This CDR3 spans 11 amino acids. V lost 6 bases to trimming and J lost 2 bases, with 7 bases between them. The full variable domain, with the rest looked up from reference TRBV29-1 and TRBJ1-1, is SAVISQKPSRDICQRGTSLTIQCQVDSQVTMMFWYRQQPGQSLTLIATANQGSEATYESGFVIDKFPISRPNLTFSTLTVSNMSPEDSSIYLCSVTVNTEAFFGQGTRLTVV.

This clone came up a few times. CDR3 residues: CASSWMTSGSTDTQYF. In DNA, the CDR3 is TGTGCCAGCAGCTGGATGACTAGCGGTTCCACAGATACGCAGTATTTT. The rearrangement joins TRBV11-1 to TRBJ2-3; 9 bases map to TRBD2. The trim removed 4 bases at V and 2 bases at J, leaving 7 bases unmatched. The germline gives CDR1 SGHAT, CDR2 FQDESV (reference sequence). The CDR3 sequence is 16 residues long.

V and J are TRBV5-6 and TRBJ1-1; D not certain. This CDR3 has 12 amino acids. The V gene's germline CDR1 is SGHDT and CDR2 YYEEEE. V lost 1 base to trimming and J lost 4 bases, with 5 bases between them. The CDR3 nucleotides read TGTGCCAGCAGCTTGAGGGTCACTGAAGCTTTCTTT. This translates into CASSLRVTEAFF.

The chain employs TRBV15 and TRBJ2-6; D gene ambiguous. Trimming removed 0 bases from V and 5 bases from J, with 11 bases in between. CDR3 length: 16 residues. Germline values: CDR1 LNHNV, CDR2 YYDKDF (reference sequence). The CDR3 here is CATSRDPPSRANVLTF. CDR3 coding DNA: TGTGCCACCAGCAGAGACCCCCCGAGCAGGGCCAACGTCCTGACTTTC.

Ten or more counts support this clone. The chain carries TRBV7-9 and TRBJ2-1, with 7 bases fitting TRBD1. The CDR3 loop spans 17 amino acids. With 4 bases clipped from V and 4 bases from J, the junction kept 13 bases outside the gene matches. Germline CDR1 reads SEHNR; CDR2 reads FQNEAQ (reference sequence). In nucleotides, the CDR3 is TGTGCCAGCAGCTCGGAGTTTCGGACAGGCTCATACAATGAGCAGTTCTTC. It translates to CASSSEFRTGSYNEQFF.

A few counts support this clone. This chain connects TRBV7-9 to TRBJ2-1, with 14 positions matching TRBD2. Trimming cost V 5 bases and J 4 bases; bases outside gene matches: 4. Germline assignment: CDR1 SEHNR and CDR2 FQNEAQ (reference sequence). CDR3 length: 16 residues. The CDR3 loop is CASSLRTSGGYNEQFF. The CDR3 DNA reads as TGTGCCAGCAGCCTCAGGACTAGCGGGGGGTACAATGAGCAGTTCTTC.

The chain is built from TRBV15 and TRBJ1-2; possible D gene TRBD1, 5 bases. Germline CDR1 reads LNHNV; CDR2 reads YYDKDF (reference sequence). The V end was cut by 3 bases, the J end by 4 bases, with 12 bases between. This CDR3 has 14 amino acids. CDR3 protein: CATSRDRGTYGYTF. For the CDR3, the DNA is TGTGCCACCAGCAGGGATAGGGGCACCTATGGCTACACCTTC.

This clone has just a few counts. The V and J genes are TRBV9 and TRBJ1-2, with D perhaps matching TRBD1 (5 bases). Per germline, CDR1 SGDLS and CDR2 YYNGEE. Trimming removed 0 bases at V and 4 bases at J, with 13 bases between. The CDR3 loop spans 15 amino acids. CDR3 sequence reads: CASSVAGGEGYGYTF. In nucleotides, the CDR3 is TGTGCCAGCAGCGTAGCTGGAGGGGAGGGCTATGGCTACACCTTC.

This clone was counted a few times. The chain employs TRBV4-3 and TRBJ1-1, with D unclear. The CDR3 runs to 14 residues. Germline V lookup: CDR1 LGHNA, CDR2 YSLEER. Trimming stripped 1 base from V and 4 bases from J, with 10 bases between. CDR3 region: CASSQGFPVTEAFF. The CDR3 DNA sequence: TGCGCCAGCAGCCAAGGGTTTCCCGTCACTGAAGCTTTCTTT.

V gene TRBV7-7 combines with J gene TRBJ2-7; D is uncertain. CDR1 and CDR2 (germline): SSHAT, FNYEAQ (reference sequence). Trimming took off 6 bases at V and 0 bases at J, with 15 bases between the two ends. CDR3 length: 15 residues. CDR3 coding DNA: TGTGCCAGCAGTACTCGGCGGTTCAGCTCCTACGAGCAGTACTTC. Residues: CASSTRRFSSYEQYF.

CDR3 protein: CAWSSLGTIAKNIQYF. The CDR3 DNA reads as TGTGCCTGGAGTTCCCTGGGAACTATAGCCAAAAACATTCAGTACTTC. V is TRBV30 and J is TRBJ2-4; no clear D gene. CDR1 and CDR2 (germline): GTSNPN, SVGIG (reference sequence). Between the trimmed V and J ends, which lost 2 bases and 0 bases, there was a span of 14 bases. This CDR3 has 16 residues.

CDR3 sequence reads: CATAVGLRDYEQYF. CDR3 DNA sequence: TGTGCCACCGCGGTGGGACTACGGGACTACGAGCAGTACTTC. The V gene is TRBV6-1, the J gene TRBJ2-7; 7 nucleotides line up with TRBD2. In germline, CDR1 is MNHNS, CDR2 SASEGT. Germline trimming cut 10 bases from V and 3 bases from J; bases unmatched to any gene: 12. This CDR3 has 14 amino acids.

The chain is built from TRBV9 and TRBJ1-2, with D unresolved. The CDR3 consists of 15 residues. Germline-derived CDR1 and CDR2 are SGDLS and YYNGEE. Between the trimmed V and J ends, which lost 0 bases and 3 bases, there was a span of 12 bases. The CDR3 loop is CASSVGPGADYGYTF. CDR3 bases: TGTGCCAGCAGCGTAGGCCCGGGAGCGGACTATGGCTACACCTTC.

This clone was counted once. The chain is built from TRBV7-8 and TRBJ2-3, with 9 bases fitting TRBD1. This CDR3 has 19 amino acids. Germline CDR1 SGHVS, CDR2 FQNEAQ. V trimming: 5 bases; J trimming: 3 bases; junction bases outside the gene matches: 18. CDR3 sequence reads: CASSLLDQYGTGSTDTQYF. As DNA, the CDR3 is TGTGCCAGCAGCCTGCTAGACCAATACGGGACAGGGTCTACAGATACGCAGTATTTT.

The chain combines TRBV25-1 with TRBJ1-2, with TRBD1 as a possible D gene (6 bases). Looked up from germline, CDR1 is MGHDK and CDR2 is SYGVNS. V was pared by 8 bases and J by 7 bases, with 17 bases between. The CDR3 totals 13 residues. CDR3 protein: CASAPVGGFGYTF. CDR3 nucleotides: TGTGCCAGCGCACCAGTAGGGGGATTTGGCTACACCTTC.

There are a few counts of this clone. This chain joins TRBV19 and TRBJ2-7; D is undetermined. The CDR3 length is 13 residues. Germline V CDR1 and CDR2: LNHDA, SQIVND (reference sequence). Trimming stripped 0 bases from V and 6 bases from J, with 9 bases between. The CDR3: CASSIEVTSEQYV. CDR3 DNA sequence: TGTGCCAGTAGTATAGAGGTGACGTCCGAGCAGTACGTC.